Detailed here is one T cell receptor delta chain. This clone was observed a handful of times. It has no known antigen specificity. One base away there is no much larger clone; base qualities are not given. Fetal thymuses were obtained in Singapore from elective pregnancy terminations carried out for socio-psychological reasons at 14 to 22 weeks estimated gestational age. All fetuses were assessed as structurally normal by ultrasound before termination and by gross morphological examination after termination. For staining, thymocytes received Zombie NIR viability dye along with antibodies against CD3 (UCHT1), TCRgammadelta (11F2), TCRVgamma9 (IMMU360) and TCRVdelta2 (IMMU389). Bulk TRD and TRG CDR3 repertoires were produced separately from sorted Vgamma9Vdelta2 and nonVgamma9Vdelta2 gammadelta thymocytes taken from human fetal and pediatric thymuses. Thymic cell suspensions were prepared from fetal and post-natal thymuses as described previously. NonVgamma9Vdelta2 thymocytes were sorted as CD3+ gammadeltaTCR+ cells that did not have the Vgamma9+Vdelta2+ phenotype. A FACS Aria III cell sorter (BD Biosciences) was used to carry out the cell sorting.

Sequencing used an Illumina MiSeq. In the paper's pipeline: For publicity analysis, the Vgamma9Vdelta2 and nonVgamma9Vdelta2 bulk CDR3 files of each subject were merged into one combined repertoire per subject. Using base R and dplyr, each CDR3 amino acid sequence was checked across 9 single-cell datasets and roughly eleven bulk repertoires to give a publicity score ranging from 0 to 19. Via CATT, TCRdb reprocessed the public reads, and rows with identical DNA were then joined. What appears here as the V and J calls and clone size reflects TCRdb's work, not the paper's. The sample has about 1,400 delta-chain clones on record, around 9.9% of them singletons. The ten largest clones represent roughly 13% of the sample. This entry comes from a study of fetal and pediatric gammadelta thymocytes (dated 2022 in TCRdb). For the study in its entirety: Previously published data and newly generated, unpublished data were combined in the bulk gammadelta thymocyte repertoires, which were used to strengthen a single-cell study of gammadelta thymocyte development. In total, the bulk gammadelta thymocyte repertoire set covered about ten subjects, made up of 7 pediatric thymus donors and 3 fetal thymus donors. Unpublished data were combined with previously published data (refs 27,28) to make up the bulk gammadelta thymocyte repertoires. To increase subject numbers and strengthen the CDR3 publicity analysis, bulk TCR repertoire data were added. What the study reported, not specific to this receptor: Fetal gammadelta thymocyte repertoires were previously reported to be enriched for TRDV2, TRGV8 and TRGV9 usage, low N additions and public CDR3s compared with post-natal repertoires.

Per the germline V gene, TSWWSYY is the CDR1 and QGS is the CDR2. The V and J ends are trimmed by 4 bases and 0 bases, leaving 6 bases between them. Inclusive of the bounding cysteine and phenylalanine, the CDR3 is 13 residues long. The only DNA kept is the CDR3, 39 bases in frame from the first base. The chain joins TRDV1 to TRDJ1; too little of a D gene remains to name it. Sequences were obtained from non-Vgamma9Vdelta2 gamma-delta T cells from the thymus. This sample's cell subset or site label indicates: CD3+gammadeltaTCR+ thymocytes not co-expressing Vgamma9 and Vdelta2. The receptor's source is a human fetus. The DNA sequence is as follows: TGTGCTCTTGGGGTACTGTACACCGATAAACTCATCTTT. Its amino acids are CALGVLYTDKLIF.